This TCR beta chain was sequenced for a study of shared clonotypes between healthy human individuals. The wider study: The composition of the donors was a couple of women and a few men aged 18 to 49.

V was cut by 5 bases and J by 5 bases, with 19 bases left in between. Per germline, CDR1 LGHNA and CDR2 YSLEER. CDR3 length: 16 amino acids. Regarding this clone: The antigen remains undetermined.

Notes on the study in general: Naive subsets generally had larger estimated richness than memory subsets. An expected dependence of interdonor clonotype sharing on sequencing depth was noted.

Participating donors were healthy, HIV-negative adults free of recent acute infections or vaccinations. Only in-frame clones appear in the TCRdb table, and some are missing; sequencing was by immunoSEQ multiplex PCR. The sample consists of roughly 320,000 clones, around 87% of them appearing once. The rearrangement links TRBV4-3 to TRBJ1-5; no definite D call. This TCR was sampled from a man aged 18 to 29 in good health. Sequencing was done on a sample of memory CD8+ T cells sorted from blood. The subset here: CD45RO+ cells pooled with CCR7-negative TemRA cells. This CDR3 reads CASSYPRILKDQPQHF. CDR3 sequence (DNA): TGCGCCAGCAGCTATCCCCGCATTTTAAAGGATCAGCCCCAGCATTTT.